One sample yielded the 7 T cell receptor beta chains listed below, sequenced in a study of response to subunit inactivated influenza vaccine. MiXCR, run by TCRdb on the RT-PCR reads, gives a single entry per CDR3 protein. The repertoire holds around 250,000 distinct CDR3 sequences, with over 9% as singletons. This specimen consisted of non-naive T cells sorted from PBMCs, obtained 14 to 15 days before vaccination. Receptors were obtained from a man over 45 who received an inactivated influenza vaccine.

The table lists this clonotype with many counts. The gene calls are TRBV19 and TRBJ2-1; 9 nucleotides line up with TRBD2. Trimming at V came to 1 base and at J to 4 bases, leaving 2 bases not matched to a gene. Germline V lookup: CDR1 LNHDA, CDR2 SQIVND (reference sequence). This CDR3 spans 15 amino acids. CDR3 DNA sequence: TGTGCCAGTAGTATAGCTAGCGGGACGTACAATGAGCAGTTCTTC. It is translated as CASSIASGTYNEQFF. Together with reference TRBV19 and TRBJ2-1, the CDR3 gives the full variable domain: DGGITQSPKYLFRKEGQNVTLSCEQNLNHDAMYWYRQDPGQGLRLIYYSQIVNDFQKGDIAEGYSVSREKKESFPLTVTSAQKNPTAFYLCASSIASGTYNEQFFGPGTRLTVL.

The chain uses TRBV20-1 and TRBJ2-3, with 7 bases matching TRBD2. J lost 8 bases, V lost 2 bases, and 7 bases had no gene match. Germline V gene data show CDR1 as DFQATT and CDR2 as SNEGSKA (reference sequence). The CDR3 length is 13 residues. The CDR3 sequence is CSARFPASGTQYF. CDR3 coding DNA: TGCAGTGCTAGATTCCCAGCTAGCGGTACGCAGTATTTT.

In its sample, this clonotype was seen a few times. V gene TRBV12-5 combines with J gene TRBJ2-1; 9 bases map to TRBD2. The trim removed 1 base at V and 5 bases at J, leaving 9 bases unmatched. This CDR3 contains 17 residues. The germline V gene encodes CDR1 LGHNT and CDR2 FRNRAP. The CDR3 DNA sequence: TGTGCTAGTGGTTTGGGAAAGGGAGCGGGAGGCAACAATGAGCAGTTCTTC. The encoded protein is CASGLGKGAGGNNEQFF.

The chain links TRBV3-1 to TRBJ1-3; 8 bases match TRBD1. From germline, CDR1 is LGHDT and CDR2 YNNKEL (reference sequence). The CDR3 is made up of 14 amino acids. V gave up 4 bases and J gave up 4 bases; unmatched junction bases: 3. CDR3 amino acids: CASSRTGPGNTIYF. In nucleotides, the CDR3 is TGTGCCAGCAGCCGGACAGGGCCAGGAAACACCATATATTTT.

Ten or more counts support this clonotype. V usage is TRBV12-3 or TRBV12-4 and J usage is TRBJ2-1, with TRBD2 matching 9 bases. This CDR3 region has 12 residues. J was trimmed by 9 bases and V by 6 bases; bases with no gene match: 3. In DNA form, the CDR3 reads TGTGCCAGCAGGCCAGCGGGGGGTGAGCAGTTCTTC. It encodes CASRPAGGEQFF.

The sample holds many counts of this clonotype. V gene TRBV3-1 combines with J gene TRBJ2-2; no reliable D call. This CDR3 has 14 amino acids. Trimming pared 1 base from V and 13 bases from J, leaving 16 bases between. Germline values: CDR1 LGHDT, CDR2 YNNKEL (reference sequence). This chain's CDR3 is CASSQASGPLPLFF. The CDR3 bases are TGTGCCAGCAGCCAAGCCTCCGGTCCGCTCCCGCTGTTTTTT.

This clonotype was seen a few times. The rearrangement joins TRBV7-2 to TRBJ2-7; 7 nucleotides agree with TRBD1. Germline V gene data show CDR1 as SGHTA and CDR2 as FQGNSA. V shed 5 bases, J shed 4 bases, and the junction held 14 bases outside the gene matches. The CDR3 runs to 16 residues. CDR3 nucleotide sequence: TGTGCCAGCAGCGACCTATACAGGGGCTTTCCTTACGAGCAGTACTTC. Protein sequence: CASSDLYRGFPYEQYF.